This TCR beta chain was sequenced during a study of blood T cell repertoires in COVID-19. Study in general: Researchers got acute and convalescent COVID-19 samples from the United States, Italy and Spain. PBMCs, B-cell-depleted T cells, or T cells were the source of the cDNA or gDNA that made up the material.

This CDR3 has 16 residues. V was cut by 1 base and J by 7 bases, with 17 bases left in between. The germline gives CDR1 KGHSH, CDR2 LQKENI. Authors' analysis steps: Amplified reference gene primers provided the basis for estimating nucleated cell counts. The protocol was immunoSEQ multiplex PCR, while the TCRdb copy is restricted to in-frame clones and leaves out a portion. V, J and clone size were drawn from that table, and D and trimming were deduced from the DNA. This sample carries approximately 170,000 clones, approximately 80% of them seen once, and the ten largest clones take 7.5% to 10%. The Seattle patients joined while their infection was active and were tracked longitudinally afterward.

This sequence was found in a woman over 75 with COVID-19, enrolled during active disease. The chain employs TRBV18 and TRBJ2-1, with D possibly being TRBD1 (6 bases). The sample taken for sequencing was peripheral blood. CDR3 sequence reads: CASSPRLVGARNEQFF. CDR3 coding DNA: TGTGCCAGCTCACCACGGTTGGTGGGGGCCCGGAATGAGCAGTTCTTC.